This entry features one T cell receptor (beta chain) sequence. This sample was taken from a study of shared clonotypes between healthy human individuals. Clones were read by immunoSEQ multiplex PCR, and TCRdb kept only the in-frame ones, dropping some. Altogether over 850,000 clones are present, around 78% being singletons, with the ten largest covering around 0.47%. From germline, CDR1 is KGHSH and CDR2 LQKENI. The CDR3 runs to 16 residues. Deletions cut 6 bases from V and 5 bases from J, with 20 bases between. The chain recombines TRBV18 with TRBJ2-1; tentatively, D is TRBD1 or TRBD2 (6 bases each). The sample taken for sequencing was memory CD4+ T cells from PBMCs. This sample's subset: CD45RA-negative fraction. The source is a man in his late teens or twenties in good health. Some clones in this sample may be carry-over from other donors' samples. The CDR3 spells CASSLGRPGAHNEQFF. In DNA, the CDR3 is TGTGCCAGCTCCCTCGGCCGCCCGGGGGCTCACAATGAGCAGTTCTTC.